This T cell receptor beta chain was recorded in a study of PD-1 blockade in mismatch repair-deficient tumors. About the study: Patients had over 10 mismatch repair-deficient cancer types, all previously treated and progressing.

The study's findings and limits: Tumor-resident clones, often undetectable pretreatment in blood, expanded then contracted after pembrolizumab.

Sequenced by immunoSEQ multiplex PCR; TCRdb stores in-frame clones only, minus some. Seen here are 40,000 or so clones, 75% to 90% observed once, and the top ten hold under 1.2%. To note about this clone: Its antigen remains unidentified.

Mismatch repair deficiency was confirmed in all patients, by PCR or immunohistochemistry. A few pembrolizumab responders had their TCRs sequenced. This CDR3 has 15 residues. CDR1 MDHEN and CDR2 SYDVKM come from the germline V gene. V lost 7 bases and J lost 4, with 16 bases in between. The clonotype was recovered from an adult with mismatch repair-deficient cancer. The chain links TRBV28 to TRBJ1-4; a weak D match, TRBD1 (5 bases). The sequencing used PBMCs, collected around 38 weeks after starting pembrolizumab. The CDR3 region is CASTRRMGGNEKLFF. In nucleotides, the CDR3 is TGTGCCAGCACCAGACGTATGGGGGGTAATGAAAAACTGTTTTTT.